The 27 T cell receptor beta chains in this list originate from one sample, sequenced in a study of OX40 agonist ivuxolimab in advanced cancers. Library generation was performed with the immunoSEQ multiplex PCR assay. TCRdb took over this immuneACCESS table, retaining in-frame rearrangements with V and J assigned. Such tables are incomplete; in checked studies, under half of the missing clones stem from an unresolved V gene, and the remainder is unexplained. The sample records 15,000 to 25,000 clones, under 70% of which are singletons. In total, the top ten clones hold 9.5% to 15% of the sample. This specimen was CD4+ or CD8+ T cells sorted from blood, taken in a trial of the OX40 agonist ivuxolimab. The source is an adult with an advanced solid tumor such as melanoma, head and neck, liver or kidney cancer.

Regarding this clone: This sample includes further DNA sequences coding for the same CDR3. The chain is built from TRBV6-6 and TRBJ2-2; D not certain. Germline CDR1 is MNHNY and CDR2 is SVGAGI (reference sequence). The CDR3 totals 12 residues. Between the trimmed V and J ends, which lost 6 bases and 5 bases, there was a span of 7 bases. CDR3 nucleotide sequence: TGTGCCAGCAGCCCCTCAACCGGGGAGCTGTTTTTT. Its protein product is CASSPSTGELFF.

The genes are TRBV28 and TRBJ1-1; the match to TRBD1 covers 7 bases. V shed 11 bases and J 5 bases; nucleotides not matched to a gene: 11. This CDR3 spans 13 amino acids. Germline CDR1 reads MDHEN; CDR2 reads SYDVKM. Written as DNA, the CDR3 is TGTGCCGTACAGGGGTTGGGTGAAACTGAAGCTTTCTTT. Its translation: CAVQGLGETEAFF.

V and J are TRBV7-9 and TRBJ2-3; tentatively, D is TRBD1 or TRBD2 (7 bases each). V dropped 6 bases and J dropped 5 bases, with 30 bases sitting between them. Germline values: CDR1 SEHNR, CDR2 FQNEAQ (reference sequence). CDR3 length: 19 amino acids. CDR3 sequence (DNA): TGTGCCAGCAGAAGGGGGAGGGGGCAAGGTCCTAGCGGCGGAGATACGCAGTATTTT. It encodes CASRRGRGQGPSGGDTQYF. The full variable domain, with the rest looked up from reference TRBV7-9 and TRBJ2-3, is DTGVSQNPRHKITKRGQNVTFRCDPISEHNRLYWYRQTLGQGPEFLTYFQNEAQLEKSRLLSDRFSAERPKGSFSTLEIQRTEQGDSAMYLCASRRGRGQGPSGGDTQYFGPGTRLTVL.

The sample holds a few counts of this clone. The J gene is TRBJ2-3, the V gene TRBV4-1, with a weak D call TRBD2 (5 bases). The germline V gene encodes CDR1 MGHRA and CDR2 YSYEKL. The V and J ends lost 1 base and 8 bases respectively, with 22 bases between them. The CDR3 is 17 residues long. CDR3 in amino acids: CASSQVGELGHMGTQYF. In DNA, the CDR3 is TGCGCCAGCAGCCAAGTCGGGGAACTGGGCCACATGGGTACGCAGTATTTT.

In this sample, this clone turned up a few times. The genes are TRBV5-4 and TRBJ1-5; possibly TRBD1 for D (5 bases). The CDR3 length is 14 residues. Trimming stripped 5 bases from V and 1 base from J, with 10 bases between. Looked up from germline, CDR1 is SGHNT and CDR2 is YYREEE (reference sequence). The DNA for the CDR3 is TGTGCCAGCAGTCGCGGGGGGAGCAATCAGCCCCAGCATTTT. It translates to CASSRGGSNQPQHF.

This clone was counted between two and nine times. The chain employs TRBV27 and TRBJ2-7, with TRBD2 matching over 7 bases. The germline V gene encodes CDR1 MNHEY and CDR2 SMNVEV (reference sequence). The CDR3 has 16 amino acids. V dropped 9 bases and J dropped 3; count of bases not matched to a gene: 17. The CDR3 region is CASKSVGEGQHYEQYF. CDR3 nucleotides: TGTGCCAGTAAATCCGTGGGGGAGGGCCAGCACTACGAGCAGTACTTC.

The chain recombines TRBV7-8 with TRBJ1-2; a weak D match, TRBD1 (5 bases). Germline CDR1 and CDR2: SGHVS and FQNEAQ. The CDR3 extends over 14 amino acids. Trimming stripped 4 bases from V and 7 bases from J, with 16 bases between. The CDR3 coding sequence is TGTGCCAGCAGCTCCGGGACTCGTGTTCGTGGCTACACCTTC. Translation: CASSSGTRVRGYTF.

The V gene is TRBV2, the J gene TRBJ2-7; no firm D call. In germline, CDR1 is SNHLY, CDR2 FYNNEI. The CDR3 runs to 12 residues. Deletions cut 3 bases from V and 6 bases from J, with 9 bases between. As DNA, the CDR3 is TGTGCCAGCAGTGACACTCCTGGCGAGCAGTACTTC. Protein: CASSDTPGEQYF.

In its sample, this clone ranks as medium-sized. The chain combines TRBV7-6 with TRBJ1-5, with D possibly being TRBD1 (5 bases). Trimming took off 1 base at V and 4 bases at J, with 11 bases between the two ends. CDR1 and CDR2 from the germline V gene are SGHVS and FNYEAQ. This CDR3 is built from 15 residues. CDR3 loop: CASSLETGLNQPQHF. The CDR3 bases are TGTGCCAGCAGCTTAGAAACAGGCCTGAATCAGCCCCAGCATTTT.

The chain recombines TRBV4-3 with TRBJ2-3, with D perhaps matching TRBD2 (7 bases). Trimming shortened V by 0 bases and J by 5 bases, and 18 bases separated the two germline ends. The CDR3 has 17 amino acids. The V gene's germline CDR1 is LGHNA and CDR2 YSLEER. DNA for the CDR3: TGCGCCAGCAGCCAAGAAACAGGGAGGGGTACTAAAGATACGCAGTATTTT. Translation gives CASSQETGRGTKDTQYF.

The CDR3: CASSPTTAAWGDTQYF. The CDR3, as DNA: TGTGCCAGCAGCCCGACTACAGCGGCTTGGGGGGATACGCAGTATTTT. The chain is built from TRBV7-8 and TRBJ2-3; tentatively, D is TRBD1 or TRBD2 (5 bases each). The CDR3 is 16 residues long. CDR1 and CDR2 (germline): SGHVS, FQNEAQ. Trimming took 5 bases from V and 6 from J, leaving 21 bases between them.

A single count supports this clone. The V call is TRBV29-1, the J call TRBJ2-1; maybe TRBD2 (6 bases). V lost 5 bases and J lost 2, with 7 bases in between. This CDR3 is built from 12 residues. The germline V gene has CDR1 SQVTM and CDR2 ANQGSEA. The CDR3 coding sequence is TGCAGCGTTCGCGGGGCCTACAATGAGCAGTTCTTC. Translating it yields CSVRGAYNEQFF.

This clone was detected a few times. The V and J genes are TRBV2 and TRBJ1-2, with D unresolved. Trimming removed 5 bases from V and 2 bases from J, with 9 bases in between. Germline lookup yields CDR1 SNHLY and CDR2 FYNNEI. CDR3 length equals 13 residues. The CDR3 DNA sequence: TGTGCCAGCAGTTCGACCTTAAACTATGGCTACACCTTC. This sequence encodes CASSSTLNYGYTF.

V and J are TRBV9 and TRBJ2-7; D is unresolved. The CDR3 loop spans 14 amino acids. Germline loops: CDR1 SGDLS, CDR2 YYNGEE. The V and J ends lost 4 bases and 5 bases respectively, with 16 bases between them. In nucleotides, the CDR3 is TGTGCCAGCAGCCGCCTGGGTGTAGAGGACGAGCAGTACTTC. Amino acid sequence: CASSRLGVEDEQYF.

The CDR3 bases are TGTGCCAGCAGTTTTGGGAACACTGAAGCTTTCTTT. Its protein is CASSFGNTEAFF. The chain carries TRBV28 and TRBJ1-1; D is unresolved. Trimming removed 3 bases from V and 1 base from J, with 3 bases in between. CDR1 and CDR2 from the germline V gene are MDHEN and SYDVKM. CDR3 size: 12 residues.

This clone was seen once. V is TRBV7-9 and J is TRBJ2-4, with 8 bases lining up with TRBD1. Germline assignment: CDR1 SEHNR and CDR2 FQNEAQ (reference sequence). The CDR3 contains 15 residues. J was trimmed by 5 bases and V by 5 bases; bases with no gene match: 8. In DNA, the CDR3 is TGTGCCAGCAGCCAGATTCAGGGGGCGGAAAACATTCAGTACTTC. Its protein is CASSQIQGAENIQYF.

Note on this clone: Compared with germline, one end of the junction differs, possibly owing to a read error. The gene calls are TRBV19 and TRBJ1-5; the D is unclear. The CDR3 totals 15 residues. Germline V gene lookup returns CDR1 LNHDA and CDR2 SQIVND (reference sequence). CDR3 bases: TGTGCCAGTAGTTTAGACCATTATAGCAATCAGCCCCAGCATTTT. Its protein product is CASSLDHYSNQPQHF.

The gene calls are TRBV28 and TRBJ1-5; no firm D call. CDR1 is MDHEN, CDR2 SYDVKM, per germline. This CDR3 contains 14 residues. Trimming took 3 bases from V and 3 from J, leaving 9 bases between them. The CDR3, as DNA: TGTGCCAGCAGTTTGTTCCAGCTCAATCAGCCCCAGCATTTT. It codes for CASSLFQLNQPQHF.

The DNA for the CDR3 is TGTGCCAGCAGCATTCCGACAGAAGAGACCCAGTACTTC. Translated: CASSIPTEETQYF. The chain employs TRBV7-6 and TRBJ2-5; TRBD1 is a possible D gene (5 bases). V lost 5 bases and J 3 bases, leaving 10 bases between the germline ends. Looked up from germline, CDR1 is SGHVS and CDR2 is FNYEAQ. This CDR3 is 13 amino acids long.

The CDR3 coding sequence is TGTGCCAGCAGTTTATTGCCAAGCTCCTACAATGAGCAGTTCTTC. This encodes CASSLLPSSYNEQFF. V is TRBV27 and J is TRBJ2-1; D is ambiguous. The V and J ends lost 1 base and 0 bases respectively, with 7 bases between them. The CDR3 has 15 amino acids. Germline V CDR1 and CDR2: MNHEY, SMNVEV (reference sequence).

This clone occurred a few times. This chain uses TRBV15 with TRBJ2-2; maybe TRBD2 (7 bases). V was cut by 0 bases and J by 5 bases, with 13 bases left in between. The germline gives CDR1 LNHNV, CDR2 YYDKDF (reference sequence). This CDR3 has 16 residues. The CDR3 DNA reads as TGTGCCACCAGCAGAGATGCGGGGGCCCGGACCGGGGAGCTGTTTTTT. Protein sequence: CATSRDAGARTGELFF.

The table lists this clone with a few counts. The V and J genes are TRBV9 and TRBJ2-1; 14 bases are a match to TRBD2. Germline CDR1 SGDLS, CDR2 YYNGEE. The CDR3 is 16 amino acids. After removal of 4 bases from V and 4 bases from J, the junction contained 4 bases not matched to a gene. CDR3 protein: CASSPRTSGGYNEQFF. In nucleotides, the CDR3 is TGTGCCAGCAGCCCCCGGACTAGCGGGGGGTACAATGAGCAGTTCTTC.

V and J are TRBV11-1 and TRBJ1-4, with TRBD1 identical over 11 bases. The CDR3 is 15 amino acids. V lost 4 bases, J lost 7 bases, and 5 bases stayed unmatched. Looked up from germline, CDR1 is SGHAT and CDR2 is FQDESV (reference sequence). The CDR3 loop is CASSSGQGDIEKLFF. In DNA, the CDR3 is TGTGCCAGCAGCTCGGGACAGGGGGACATTGAAAAACTGTTTTTT.

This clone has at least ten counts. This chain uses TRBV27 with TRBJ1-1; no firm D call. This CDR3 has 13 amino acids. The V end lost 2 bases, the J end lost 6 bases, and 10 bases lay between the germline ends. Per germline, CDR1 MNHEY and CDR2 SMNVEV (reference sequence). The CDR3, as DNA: TGTGCCAGCAGTTTAGGAGGGATCGCTGAAGCTTTCTTT. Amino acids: CASSLGGIAEAFF.

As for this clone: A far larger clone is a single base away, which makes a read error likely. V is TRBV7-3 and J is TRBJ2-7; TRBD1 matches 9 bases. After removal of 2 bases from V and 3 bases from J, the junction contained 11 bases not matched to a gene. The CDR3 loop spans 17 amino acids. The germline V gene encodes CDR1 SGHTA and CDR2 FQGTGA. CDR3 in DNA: TGTGCCAGCAGCTTAGTAGGGGGACAGGGCATTTTCTACGAGCAGTACTTC. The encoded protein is CASSLVGGQGIFYEQYF.

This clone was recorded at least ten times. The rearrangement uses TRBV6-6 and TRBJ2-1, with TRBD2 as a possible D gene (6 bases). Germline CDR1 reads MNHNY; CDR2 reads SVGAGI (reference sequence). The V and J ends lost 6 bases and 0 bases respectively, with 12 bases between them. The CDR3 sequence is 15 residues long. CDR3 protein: CASSRDLSSYNEQFF. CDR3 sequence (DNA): TGTGCCAGCAGCCGGGACTTAAGCTCCTACAATGAGCAGTTCTTC.

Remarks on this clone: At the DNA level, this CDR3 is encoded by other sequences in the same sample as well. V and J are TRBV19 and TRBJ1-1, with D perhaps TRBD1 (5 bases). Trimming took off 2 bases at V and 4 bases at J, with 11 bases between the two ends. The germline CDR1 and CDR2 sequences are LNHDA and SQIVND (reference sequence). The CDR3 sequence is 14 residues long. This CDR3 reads CASSIIEGSTEAFF. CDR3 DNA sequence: TGTGCCAGTAGTATAATCGAGGGGAGCACTGAAGCTTTCTTT.